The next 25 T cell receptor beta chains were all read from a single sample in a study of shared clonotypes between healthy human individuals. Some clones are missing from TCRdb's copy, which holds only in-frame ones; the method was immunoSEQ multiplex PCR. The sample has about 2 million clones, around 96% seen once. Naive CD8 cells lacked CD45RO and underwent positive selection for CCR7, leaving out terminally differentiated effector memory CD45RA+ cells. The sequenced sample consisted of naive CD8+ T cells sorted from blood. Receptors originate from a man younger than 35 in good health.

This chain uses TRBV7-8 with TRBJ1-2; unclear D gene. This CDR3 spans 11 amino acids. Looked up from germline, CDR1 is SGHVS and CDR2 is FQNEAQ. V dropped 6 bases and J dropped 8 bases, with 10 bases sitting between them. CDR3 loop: CASRLDSGYTF. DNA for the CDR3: TGTGCCAGCAGACTGGACTCGGGCTACACCTTC.

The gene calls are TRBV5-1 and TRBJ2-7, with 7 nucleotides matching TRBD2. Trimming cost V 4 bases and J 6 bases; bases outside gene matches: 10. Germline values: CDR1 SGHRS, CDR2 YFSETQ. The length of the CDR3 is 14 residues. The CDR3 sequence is CASSLRDYLREQYF. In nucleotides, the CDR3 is TGCGCCAGCAGCCTCCGGGACTACCTTCGCGAGCAGTACTTC.

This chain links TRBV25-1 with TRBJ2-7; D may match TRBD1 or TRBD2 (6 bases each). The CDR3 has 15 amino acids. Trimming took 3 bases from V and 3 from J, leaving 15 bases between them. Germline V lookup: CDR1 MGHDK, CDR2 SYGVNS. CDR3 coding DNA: TGTGCCAGCAGTGATCCCCGAGGGGGGTACTACGAGCAGTACTTC. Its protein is CASSDPRGGYYEQYF.

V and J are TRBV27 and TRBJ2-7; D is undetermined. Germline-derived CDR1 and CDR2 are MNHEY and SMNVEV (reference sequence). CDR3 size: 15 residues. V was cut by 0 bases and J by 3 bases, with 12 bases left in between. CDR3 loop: CASSLSGYSHYEQYF. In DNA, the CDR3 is TGTGCCAGCAGTTTATCCGGATATTCACACTACGAGCAGTACTTC.

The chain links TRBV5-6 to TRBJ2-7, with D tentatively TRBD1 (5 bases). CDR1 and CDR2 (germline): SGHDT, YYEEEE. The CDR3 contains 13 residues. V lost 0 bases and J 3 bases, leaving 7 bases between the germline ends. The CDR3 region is CASSLEGDYEQYF. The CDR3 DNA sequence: TGTGCCAGCAGCTTGGAAGGGGACTACGAGCAGTACTTC. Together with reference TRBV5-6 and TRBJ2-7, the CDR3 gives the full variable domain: DAGVTQSPTHLIKTRGQQVTLRCSPKSGHDTVSWYQQALGQGPQFIFQYYEEEERQRGNFPDRFSGHQFPNYSSELNVNALLLGDSALYLCASSLEGDYEQYFGPGTRLTVT.

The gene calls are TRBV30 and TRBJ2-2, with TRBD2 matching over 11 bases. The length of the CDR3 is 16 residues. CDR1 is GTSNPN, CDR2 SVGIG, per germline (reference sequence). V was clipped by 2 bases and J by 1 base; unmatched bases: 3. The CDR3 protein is CAWSTGLAGNTGELFF. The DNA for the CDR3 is TGTGCCTGGAGTACCGGACTAGCGGGGAACACCGGGGAGCTGTTTTTT. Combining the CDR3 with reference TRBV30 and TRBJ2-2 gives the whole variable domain SQTIHQWPATLVQPVGSPLSLECTVEGTSNPNLYWYRQAAGRGLQLLFYSVGIGQISSEVPQNLSASRPQDRQFILSSKKLLLSDSGFYLCAWSTGLAGNTGELFFGEGSRLTVL.

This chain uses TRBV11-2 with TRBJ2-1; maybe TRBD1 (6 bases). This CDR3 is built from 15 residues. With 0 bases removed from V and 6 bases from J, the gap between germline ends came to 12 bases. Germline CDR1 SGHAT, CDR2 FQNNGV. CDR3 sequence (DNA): TGTGCCAGCAGCTTAGATGGGGGCCGAGGCAATGAGCAGTTCTTC. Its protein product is CASSLDGGRGNEQFF.

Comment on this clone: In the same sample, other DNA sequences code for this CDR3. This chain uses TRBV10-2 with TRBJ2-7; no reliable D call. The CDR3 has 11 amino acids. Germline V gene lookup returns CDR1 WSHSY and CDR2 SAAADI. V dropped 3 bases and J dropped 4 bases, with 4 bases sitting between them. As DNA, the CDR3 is TGCGCCAGCAGTGATTCTTACGAGCAGTACTTC. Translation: CASSDSYEQYF.

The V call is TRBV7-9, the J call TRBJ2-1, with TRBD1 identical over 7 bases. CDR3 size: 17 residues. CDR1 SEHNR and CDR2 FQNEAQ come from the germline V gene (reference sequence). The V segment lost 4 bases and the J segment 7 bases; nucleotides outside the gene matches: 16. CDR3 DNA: TGTGCCAGCAGCTCACCCACCCAGACAGGGTGGGAAAATGAGCAGTTCTTC. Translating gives CASSSPTQTGWENEQFF.

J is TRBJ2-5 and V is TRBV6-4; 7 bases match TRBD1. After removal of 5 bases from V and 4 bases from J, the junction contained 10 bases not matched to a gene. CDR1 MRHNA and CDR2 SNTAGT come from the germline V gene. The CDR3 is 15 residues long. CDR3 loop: CASSRDRAMGETQYF. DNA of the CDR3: TGTGCCAGCAGTAGAGACAGGGCTATGGGAGAGACCCAGTACTTC.

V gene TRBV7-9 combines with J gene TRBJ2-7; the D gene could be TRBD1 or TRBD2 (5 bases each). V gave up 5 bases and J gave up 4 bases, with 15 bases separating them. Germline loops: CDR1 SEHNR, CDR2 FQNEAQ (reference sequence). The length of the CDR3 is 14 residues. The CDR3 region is CASSPPWGIYEQYF. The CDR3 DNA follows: TGTGCCAGCAGCCCCCCGTGGGGGATATACGAGCAGTACTTC. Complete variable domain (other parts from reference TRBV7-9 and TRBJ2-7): DTGVSQNPRHKITKRGQNVTFRCDPISEHNRLYWYRQTLGQGPEFLTYFQNEAQLEKSRLLSDRFSAERPKGSFSTLEIQRTEQGDSAMYLCASSPPWGIYEQYFGPGTRLTVT.

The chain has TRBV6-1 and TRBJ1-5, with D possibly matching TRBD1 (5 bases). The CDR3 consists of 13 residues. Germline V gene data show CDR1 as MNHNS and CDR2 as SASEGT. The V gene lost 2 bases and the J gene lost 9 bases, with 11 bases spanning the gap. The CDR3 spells CASSELGGPPQHF. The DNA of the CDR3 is TGTGCCAGCAGTGAATTGGGGGGTCCGCCCCAGCATTTT.

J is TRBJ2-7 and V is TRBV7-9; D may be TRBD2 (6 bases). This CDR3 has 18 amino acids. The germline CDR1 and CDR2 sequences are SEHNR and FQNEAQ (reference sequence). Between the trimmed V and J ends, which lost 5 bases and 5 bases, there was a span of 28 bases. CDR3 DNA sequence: TGTGCCAGCAGCACGAAGACTAGTCGAGGCGGTCGAGGGGACGAGCAGTACTTC. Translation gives CASSTKTSRGGRGDEQYF. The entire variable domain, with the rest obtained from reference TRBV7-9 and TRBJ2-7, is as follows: DTGVSQNPRHKITKRGQNVTFRCDPISEHNRLYWYRQTLGQGPEFLTYFQNEAQLEKSRLLSDRFSAERPKGSFSTLEIQRTEQGDSAMYLCASSTKTSRGGRGDEQYFGPGTRLTVT.

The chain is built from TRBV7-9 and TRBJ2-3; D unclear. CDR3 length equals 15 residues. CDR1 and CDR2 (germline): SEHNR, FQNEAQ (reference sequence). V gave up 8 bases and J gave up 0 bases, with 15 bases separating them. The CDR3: CASRDNPTSTDTQYF. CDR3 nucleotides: TGTGCCAGCCGCGATAATCCGACTAGCACAGATACGCAGTATTTT.

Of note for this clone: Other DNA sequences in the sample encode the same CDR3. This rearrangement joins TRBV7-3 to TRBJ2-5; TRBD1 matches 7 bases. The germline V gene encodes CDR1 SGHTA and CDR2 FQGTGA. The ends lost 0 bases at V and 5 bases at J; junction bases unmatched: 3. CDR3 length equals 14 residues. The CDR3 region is CASSLTGGGETQYF. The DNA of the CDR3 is TGTGCCAGCAGCTTAACAGGGGGCGGCGAGACCCAGTACTTC.

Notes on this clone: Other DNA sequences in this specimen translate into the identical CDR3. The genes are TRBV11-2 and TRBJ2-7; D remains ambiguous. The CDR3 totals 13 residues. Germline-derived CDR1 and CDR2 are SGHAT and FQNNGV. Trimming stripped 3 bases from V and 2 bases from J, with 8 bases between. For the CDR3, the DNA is TGTGCCAGCAGCTTCGGGCTAGCCTACGAGCAGTACTTC. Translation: CASSFGLAYEQYF.

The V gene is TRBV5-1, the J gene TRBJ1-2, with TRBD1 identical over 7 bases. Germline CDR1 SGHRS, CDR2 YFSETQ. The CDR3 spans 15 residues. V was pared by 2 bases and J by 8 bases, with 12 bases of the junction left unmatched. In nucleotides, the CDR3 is TGCGCCAGCAGCTTTCTCACAGGGGCCCCAATGGGCTACACCTTC. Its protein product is CASSFLTGAPMGYTF.

The CDR3 coding sequence is TGTGCCAGCAGTTGGACGAAGGACACTGAAGCTTTCTTT. It yields the protein CASSWTKDTEAFF. This sequence joins TRBV6-5 and TRBJ1-1; the D is unclear. CDR1 and CDR2 (germline): MNHEY, SVGAGI. Trimming took off 4 bases at V and 3 bases at J, with 9 bases between the two ends. The CDR3 spans 13 residues.

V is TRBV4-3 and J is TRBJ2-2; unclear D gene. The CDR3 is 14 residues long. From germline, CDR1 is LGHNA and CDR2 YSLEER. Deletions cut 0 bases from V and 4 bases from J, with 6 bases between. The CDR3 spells CASSQEFSTGELFF. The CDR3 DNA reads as TGCGCCAGCAGCCAAGAATTTAGCACCGGGGAGCTGTTTTTT.

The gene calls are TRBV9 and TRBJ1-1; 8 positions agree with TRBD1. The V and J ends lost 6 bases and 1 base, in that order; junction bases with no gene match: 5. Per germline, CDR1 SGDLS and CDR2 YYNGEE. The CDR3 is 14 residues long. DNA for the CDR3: TGTGCCAGCAAACCAGGGGGCGGGAACACTGAAGCTTTCTTT. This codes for CASKPGGGNTEAFF.

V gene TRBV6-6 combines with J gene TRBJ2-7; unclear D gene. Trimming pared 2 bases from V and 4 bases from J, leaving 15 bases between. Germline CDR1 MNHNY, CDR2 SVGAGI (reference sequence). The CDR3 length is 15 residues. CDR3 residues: CASSYVGPASYEQYF. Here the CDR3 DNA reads TGTGCCAGCAGTTACGTCGGGCCAGCAAGTTACGAGCAGTACTTC.

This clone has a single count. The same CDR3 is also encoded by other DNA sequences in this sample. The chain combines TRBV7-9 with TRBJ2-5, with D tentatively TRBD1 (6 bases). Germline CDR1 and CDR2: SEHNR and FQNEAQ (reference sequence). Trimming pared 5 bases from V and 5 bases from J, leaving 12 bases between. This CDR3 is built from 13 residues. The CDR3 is CASSPRTEETQYF. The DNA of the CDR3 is TGTGCCAGCAGCCCCCGGACAGAGGAGACCCAGTACTTC.

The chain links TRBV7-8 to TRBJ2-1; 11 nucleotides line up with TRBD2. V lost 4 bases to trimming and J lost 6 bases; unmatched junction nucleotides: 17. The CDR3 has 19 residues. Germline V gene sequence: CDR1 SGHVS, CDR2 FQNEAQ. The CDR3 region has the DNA TGTGCCAGCAGCTCACCCCTGACGGCTAGCGGGAGGAAGGGCAATGAGCAGTTCTTC. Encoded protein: CASSSPLTASGRKGNEQFF.

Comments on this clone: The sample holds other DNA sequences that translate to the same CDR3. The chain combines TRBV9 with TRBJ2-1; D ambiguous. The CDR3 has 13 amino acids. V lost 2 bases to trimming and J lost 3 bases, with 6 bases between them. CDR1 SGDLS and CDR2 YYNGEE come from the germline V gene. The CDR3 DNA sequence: TGTGCCAGCAGCGTGGCAAACTACAATGAGCAGTTCTTC. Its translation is CASSVANYNEQFF.

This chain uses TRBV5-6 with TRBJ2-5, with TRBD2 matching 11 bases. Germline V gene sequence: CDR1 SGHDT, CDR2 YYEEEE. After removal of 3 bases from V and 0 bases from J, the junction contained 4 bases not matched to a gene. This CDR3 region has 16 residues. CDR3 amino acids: CASSWGLAAHQETQYF. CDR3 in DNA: TGTGCCAGCAGCTGGGGACTAGCGGCTCACCAAGAGACCCAGTACTTC. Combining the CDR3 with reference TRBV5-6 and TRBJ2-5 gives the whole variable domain DAGVTQSPTHLIKTRGQQVTLRCSPKSGHDTVSWYQQALGQGPQFIFQYYEEEERQRGNFPDRFSGHQFPNYSSELNVNALLLGDSALYLCASSWGLAAHQETQYFGPGTRLLVL.